The 13 T cell receptor beta chains in this list originate from one sample, sequenced in a study of cytomegalovirus exposure and HLA in healthy donors. 60 Vbeta and 13 Jbeta primers were used in PCR. Profiling relied on immunoSEQ multiplex PCR, and the TCRdb table lists in-frame clones only, not all of them. Found here are hundreds of thousands of clones, just over 75% of them singletons; the top ten hold 0.63%. Sequenced: PBMCs. Receptors were obtained from a man between 18 and 29 years old in good health and CMV-seronegative.

A single count supports this clone. The J gene is TRBJ2-1, the V gene TRBV2, with 9 bases aligning to TRBD2. V shed 2 bases and J 2 bases; nucleotides not matched to a gene: 7. The CDR3 is 17 amino acids. Per the germline V gene, CDR1 is SNHLY and CDR2 is FYNNEI. The CDR3 DNA reads TGTGCCAGCAGTGAAACCGAGACTAGCGGAACCTACAATGAGCAGTTCTTC. Amino acids: CASSETETSGTYNEQFF. Full variable domain (rest looked up from reference TRBV2 and TRBJ2-1): EPEVTQTPSHQVTQMGQEVILRCVPISNHLYFYWYRQILGQKVEFLVSFYNNEISEKSEIFDDQFSVERPDGSNFTLKIRSTKLEDSAMYFCASSETETSGTYNEQFFGPGTRLTVL.

The rearrangement joins TRBV11-2 to TRBJ2-7, with D perhaps TRBD1 (5 bases). The CDR3 is made up of 11 amino acids. Per germline, CDR1 SGHAT and CDR2 FQNNGV. Trimming took off 3 bases at V and 6 bases at J, with 6 bases between the two ends. CDR3 protein: CASSFRGEQYF. CDR3 sequence (DNA): TGTGCCAGCAGCTTTAGGGGCGAGCAGTACTTC.

The chain joins TRBV6-5 to TRBJ2-7; TRBD1 agrees at 7 bases. Trimming cost V 5 bases and J 3 bases; bases outside gene matches: 7. This CDR3 comprises 14 residues. The germline gives CDR1 MNHEY, CDR2 SVGAGI. CDR3 region: CASSTRGQLYEQYF. In DNA form, the CDR3 reads TGTGCCAGCAGTACCCGGGGACAGCTCTACGAGCAGTACTTC.

The chain recombines TRBV30 with TRBJ1-2; 9 bases are a match to TRBD1. There are 12 residues in the CDR3. The V gene's germline CDR1 is GTSNPN and CDR2 SVGIG (reference sequence). V lost 1 base, J lost 11 bases, and 5 bases stayed unmatched. The CDR3 spells CAWSETGTGYTF. The CDR3 nucleotides are TGTGCCTGGAGTGAGACCGGGACAGGGTACACCTTC.

J is TRBJ1-1 and V is TRBV7-6; weak D call: TRBD1 (6 bases). With 5 bases removed from V and 5 bases from J, the gap between germline ends came to 15 bases. The CDR3 sequence is 14 residues long. Germline CDR1 is SGHVS and CDR2 is FNYEAQ. CDR3 DNA sequence: TGTGCCAGCAGCCCCCGAACAGGGAATACTGAAGCTTTCTTT. This codes for CASSPRTGNTEAFF. Variable domain in full (rest from reference TRBV7-6 and TRBJ1-1): GAGVSQSPRYKVTKRGQDVALRCDPISGHVSLYWYRQALGQGPEFLTYFNYEAQQDKSGLPNDRFSAERPEGSISTLTIQRTEQRDSAMYRCASSPRTGNTEAFFGQGTRLTVV.

The chain couples TRBV5-1 to TRBJ2-1; possible D gene TRBD2, 6 bases. Germline CDR1 SGHRS, CDR2 YFSETQ. CDR3 length: 13 amino acids. V was shortened by 0 bases and J by 7 bases, with 8 bases between the two germline ends. CDR3 sequence reads: CASSLAGLNEQFF. The CDR3 DNA reads TGCGCCAGCAGCTTGGCGGGACTTAATGAGCAGTTCTTC.

This clone was observed a handful of times. The chain has TRBV4-1 and TRBJ2-7, with 7 positions matching TRBD2. The CDR3 spans 15 residues. After removal of 0 bases from V and 5 bases from J, the junction contained 7 bases not matched to a gene. Germline values: CDR1 MGHRA, CDR2 YSYEKL. CDR3: CASSQDGLAADEQYF. The CDR3, as DNA: TGCGCCAGCAGCCAAGATGGGCTAGCGGCGGACGAGCAGTACTTC.

Points on this clone: The junction departs from the called germline gene at one end, perhaps through a read error. V gene TRBV7-9 combines with J gene TRBJ1-1; unclear D gene. CDR3 length: 11 amino acids. Looked up from germline, CDR1 is SEHNR and CDR2 is FQNEAQ (reference sequence). DNA of the CDR3: TGTTCCAGCCGCAGGAACACTGAAGCTTTCTTT. Translated, it gives CSSRRNTEAFF.

The rearrangement uses TRBV7-9 and TRBJ1-2, with unresolved D. Germline V gene lookup returns CDR1 SEHNR and CDR2 FQNEAQ (reference sequence). The CDR3 length is 15 residues. V was clipped by 5 bases and J by 2 bases, with 15 bases between them. The CDR3 sequence: CASSPSERGNYGYTF. The DNA of the CDR3 is TGTGCCAGCAGCCCCTCGGAACGAGGGAACTATGGCTACACCTTC. Combining the CDR3 with reference TRBV7-9 and TRBJ1-2 gives the whole variable domain DTGVSQNPRHKITKRGQNVTFRCDPISEHNRLYWYRQTLGQGPEFLTYFQNEAQLEKSRLLSDRFSAERPKGSFSTLEIQRTEQGDSAMYLCASSPSERGNYGYTFGSGTRLTVV.

This clone has a handful of counts. The germline gene is not matched at one end of the junction; a read error may be the cause. The rearrangement links TRBV7-9 to TRBJ2-3, with D possibly matching TRBD2 (5 bases). This CDR3 contains 18 residues. Germline V CDR1 and CDR2: SEHNR, FQNEAQ (reference sequence). The CDR3 is CSSSLTRSGAGSGDTQYF. In DNA form, the CDR3 reads TGTTCCAGCAGCTTAACTCGATCGGGCGCTGGAAGCGGAGATACGCAGTATTTT.

The genes are TRBV7-9 and TRBJ1-2; the D is unclear. Germline V gives CDR1 SEHNR, CDR2 FQNEAQ (reference sequence). Trimming removed 4 bases at V and 5 bases at J, with 5 bases between. The CDR3 contains 11 residues. The CDR3 region is CASSSVYGYTF. The CDR3 DNA follows: TGTGCCAGCAGCTCGGTATATGGCTACACCTTC.

Points on this clone: The junction departs from germline at one end; a sequencing error may be responsible. The chain combines TRBV5-1 with TRBJ1-6; unclear D gene. The CDR3 sequence is 13 residues long. Germline V gene data show CDR1 as SGHRS and CDR2 as YFSETQ. The CDR3 DNA follows: TGCGCCAGCAGTTTGGCCACGGGATCACCCCTCCACTTT. Translating gives CASSLATGSPLHF.

The V gene is TRBV18, the J gene TRBJ1-1, with 9 nucleotides matching TRBD1. V was pared by 3 bases and J by 5 bases, with 19 bases of the junction left unmatched. The CDR3 contains 19 residues. Germline-derived CDR1 and CDR2 are KGHSH and LQKENI. In DNA form, the CDR3 reads TGTGCCAGCTCACCTTACCCCCTTATGGACAGGGGTGGAAGTACTGAAGCTTTCTTT. Its protein product is CASSPYPLMDRGGSTEAFF.